The 8 T cell receptor beta chains in this list originate from one sample, sequenced in a study of blood T cell repertoires in COVID-19. Method: immunoSEQ multiplex PCR; TCRdb's copy keeps in-frame clones and lacks some. The sample includes tens of thousands of clones, about 88% of them seen just once. Material for sequencing was peripheral blood. Every receptor here comes from a man aged 50 to 60 with acute or convalescent COVID-19.

The chain employs TRBV9 and TRBJ2-7; TRBD1 aligns across 10 bases. CDR1 is SGDLS and CDR2 is YYNGEE in the germline V gene. The CDR3 totals 15 residues. Trimming at V came to 4 bases and at J to 5 bases, leaving 9 bases not matched to a gene. The CDR3 sequence is CASSLTGTGDHEQYF. The CDR3, as DNA: TGTGCCAGCAGCTTGACCGGGACAGGGGACCACGAGCAGTACTTC.

The chain employs TRBV27 and TRBJ2-3, with 15 nucleotides matching TRBD2. Per the germline V gene, CDR1 is MNHEY and CDR2 is SMNVEV (reference sequence). This CDR3 spans 18 amino acids. V trimming: 6 bases; J trimming: 3 bases; junction bases outside the gene matches: 10. CDR3 sequence (DNA): TGTGCCAGCAGCTTTGTCGGACTAGCGGGGGGGCGGACAGATACGCAGTATTTT. It codes for CASSFVGLAGGRTDTQYF.

This chain joins TRBV6-2 or TRBV6-3 and TRBJ2-5; TRBD2 matches at 10 bases. CDR1 is MNHEY and CDR2 is SVGEGT in the germline V gene. V lost 5 bases, J lost 5 bases, and 8 bases stayed unmatched. The CDR3 is 15 residues long. CDR3 nucleotide sequence: TGTGCCAGCAGTGTCACCGGGACTAGCGAGGAGACCCAGTACTTC. Encoded protein: CASSVTGTSEETQYF.

V gene TRBV28 combines with J gene TRBJ1-4; 7 positions agree with TRBD1. V lost 3 bases and J lost 3; bases outside the gene matches: 1. The CDR3 consists of 14 residues. Germline loops: CDR1 MDHEN, CDR2 SYDVKM. Written as DNA, the CDR3 is TGTGCCAGCAGTTTCCAGGGGGCTAATGAAAAACTGTTTTTT. Protein: CASSFQGANEKLFF.

The J gene is TRBJ2-7, the V gene TRBV2; no clear D gene. The CDR3 has 14 residues. Germline V gene data show CDR1 as SNHLY and CDR2 as FYNNEI. The ends were cut back, 2 bases at V and 0 bases at J, with 8 bases in the middle. The CDR3 DNA reads TGTGCCAGCAGTGAAATAGTCGGCTCCTACGAGCAGTACGTC. Protein: CASSEIVGSYEQYV.

The V gene is TRBV28, the J gene TRBJ1-5; the D is unclear. The germline V gene has CDR1 MDHEN and CDR2 SYDVKM. V lost 3 bases and J lost 6, with 6 bases in between. The CDR3 is 12 amino acids. The CDR3 region is CASSFGSQPQHF. CDR3 bases: TGTGCCAGCAGTTTTGGGAGTCAGCCCCAGCATTTT. The full variable domain, rest sourced from reference TRBV28 and TRBJ1-5, is DVKVTQSSRYLVKRTGEKVFLECVQDMDHENMFWYRQDPGLGLRLIYFSYDVKMKEKGDIPEGYSVSREKKERFSLILESASTNQTSMYLCASSFGSQPQHFGDGTRLSIL.

This chain joins TRBV11-1 and TRBJ1-2, with D maybe TRBD1 (5 bases). Trimming took off 5 bases at V and 4 bases at J, with 8 bases between the two ends. This CDR3 contains 12 residues. CDR1 and CDR2 (germline): SGHAT, FQDESV (reference sequence). The CDR3 loop is CASSHDSYGYTF. CDR3 nucleotides: TGTGCCAGCAGCCACGACAGCTATGGCTACACCTTC.

V gene TRBV28 combines with J gene TRBJ2-7; 8 bases fit TRBD2. V was pared by 3 bases and J by 2 bases, with 6 bases of the junction left unmatched. The CDR3 consists of 15 residues. The germline CDR1 and CDR2 sequences are MDHEN and SYDVKM. The CDR3 sequence: CASSLLAGVTYEQYF. In DNA, the CDR3 is TGTGCCAGCAGTTTGCTAGCGGGCGTAACCTACGAGCAGTACTTC.